This T cell receptor beta chain was captured in a study of CD8+ T cells in alopecia areata. The study's findings and limits: Many expanded lesional clones persisted during tofacitinib (in both scalp and blood). Lesional scalp displayed greater clonality than normal scalp, most notably in alopecia totalis/universalis. Among the top 100, expanded CD8+ clones, as well as scalp clonality, were significantly decreased by tofacitinib.

The authors extracted RNA and reverse transcribed it into cDNA as the sequencing template. Produced via immunoSEQ multiplex PCR; TCRdb's table is partial and in-frame only. Of 150,000 to 200,000 clones in the sample, roughly 60% were seen once. Notes on this clone: Its antigen is not identified.

V lost 4 bases and J lost 5, with 5 bases in between. Germline V gives CDR1 DFQATT, CDR2 SNEGSKA (reference sequence). This CDR3 has 10 residues. Indicated treatment: oral pan-JAK inhibitor, 5-10 mg twice daily. In alopecia areata patients, both lesional scalp punch biopsies and peripheral blood were collected. The sample was CD4+ T cells sorted from blood, taken between weeks 47 and 50, from a patient treated with tofacitinib. The rearrangement links TRBV20-1 to TRBJ2-5; no definite D call. This clonotype was obtained from a human donor with alopecia areata. The CDR3 loop reads CSATLETQYF. CDR3 in DNA: TGCAGTGCTACTTTGGAGACCCAGTACTTC.